The T cell receptor (beta chain) described here comes from a study of cytomegalovirus exposure and HLA in healthy donors. PCR primers comprised 60 Vbeta and 13 Jbeta primers. The table came from immunoSEQ multiplex PCR; TCRdb's copy has only in-frame clones and leaves some out. The top ten hold roughly 3.7% of the sample, which has roughly 150,000 clones, about three quarters seen once. Nominally healthy donors were sampled, though unrecorded immune exposures were likely. The sample taken for sequencing was PBMCs. The origin of this receptor is a male donor in good health and CMV-seronegative.

The CDR3 DNA follows: TGTGCCAGCAGCCTCTTCCAGGGTGTAGATACGCAGTATTTT. Its translation: CASSLFQGVDTQYF. The chain uses TRBV7-2 and TRBJ2-3, with TRBD1 as a possible D gene (5 bases). This CDR3 is 14 amino acids long. V was pared by 5 bases and J by 5 bases, with 14 bases between. CDR1 is SGHTA, CDR2 FQGNSA, per germline.